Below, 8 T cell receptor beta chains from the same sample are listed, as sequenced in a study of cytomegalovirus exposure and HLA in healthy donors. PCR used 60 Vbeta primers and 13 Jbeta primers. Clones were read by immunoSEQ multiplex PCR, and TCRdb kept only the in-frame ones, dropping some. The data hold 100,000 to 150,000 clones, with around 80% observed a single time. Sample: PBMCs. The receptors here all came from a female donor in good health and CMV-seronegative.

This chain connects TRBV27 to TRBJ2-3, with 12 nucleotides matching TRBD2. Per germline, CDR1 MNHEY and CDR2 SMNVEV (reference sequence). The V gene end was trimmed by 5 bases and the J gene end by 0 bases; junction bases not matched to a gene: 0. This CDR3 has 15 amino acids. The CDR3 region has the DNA TGTGCCAGCAGTGGGACTAGCGGGAGCACAGATACGCAGTATTTT. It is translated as CASSGTSGSTDTQYF.

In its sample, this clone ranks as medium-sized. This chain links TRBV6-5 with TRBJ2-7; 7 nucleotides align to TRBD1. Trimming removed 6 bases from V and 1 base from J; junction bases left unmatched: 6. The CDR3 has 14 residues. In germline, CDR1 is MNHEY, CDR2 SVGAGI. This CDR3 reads CASSRQGRSYEQYF. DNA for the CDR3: TGTGCCAGCAGCCGACAGGGTAGATCCTACGAGCAGTACTTC.

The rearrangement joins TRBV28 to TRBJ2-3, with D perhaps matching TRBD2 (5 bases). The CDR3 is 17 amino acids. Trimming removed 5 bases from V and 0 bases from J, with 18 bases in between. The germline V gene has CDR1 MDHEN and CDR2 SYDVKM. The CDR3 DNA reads TGTGCCAGCAGTCTCCCGATCGGGGTCTCTAGCACAGATACGCAGTATTTT. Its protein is CASSLPIGVSSTDTQYF.

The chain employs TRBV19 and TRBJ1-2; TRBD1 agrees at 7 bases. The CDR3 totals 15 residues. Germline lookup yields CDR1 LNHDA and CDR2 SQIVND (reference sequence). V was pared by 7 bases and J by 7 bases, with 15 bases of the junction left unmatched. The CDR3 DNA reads TGTGCCAGTAAGGCCGGGGGACAGCTCGAGGGTGGCTACACCTTC. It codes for CASKAGGQLEGGYTF.

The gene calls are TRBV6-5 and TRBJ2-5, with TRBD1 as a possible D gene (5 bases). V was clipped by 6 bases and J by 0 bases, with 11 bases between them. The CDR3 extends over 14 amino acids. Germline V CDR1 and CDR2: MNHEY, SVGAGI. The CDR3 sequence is CASSQGAYQETQYF. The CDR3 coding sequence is TGTGCCAGCAGCCAAGGGGCTTACCAAGAGACCCAGTACTTC.

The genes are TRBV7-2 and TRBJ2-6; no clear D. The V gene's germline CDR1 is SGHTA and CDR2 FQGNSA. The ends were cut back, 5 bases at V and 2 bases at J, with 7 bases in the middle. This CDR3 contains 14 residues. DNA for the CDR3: TGTGCCAGCAGCCCCTTTCCTGGGGCCAACGTCCTGACTTTC. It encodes CASSPFPGANVLTF.

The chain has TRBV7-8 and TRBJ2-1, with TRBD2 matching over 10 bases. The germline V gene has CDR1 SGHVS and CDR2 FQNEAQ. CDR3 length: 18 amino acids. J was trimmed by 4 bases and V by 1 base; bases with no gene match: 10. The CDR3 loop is CASSLEAGAGGNYNEQFF. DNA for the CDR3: TGTGCCAGCAGCTTAGAGGCTGGAGCGGGGGGGAATTACAATGAGCAGTTCTTC.

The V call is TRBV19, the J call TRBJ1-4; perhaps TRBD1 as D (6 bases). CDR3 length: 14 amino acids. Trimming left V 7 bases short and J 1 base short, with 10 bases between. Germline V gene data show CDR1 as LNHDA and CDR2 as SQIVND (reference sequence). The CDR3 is CASNPDRTNEKLFF. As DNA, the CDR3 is TGTGCCAGTAATCCGGACAGAACTAATGAAAAACTGTTTTTT.